This T cell receptor beta chain was retrieved from a study of circulating CD8 cells and anti-PD-1 response in melanoma. Whole-study results and caveats: A small cohort with few responders supplied the baseline and M1 comparisons. DNEG was most diverse; TIGIT repertoires were least diverse.

This clonotype is judged medium-sized. Its target is unknown. Each library started from approximately 15 ng of total RNA using the QIAseq Immune Repertoire TCR panel. In TCRdb, the reads were re-called with MiXCR into one record per CDR3 protein. The sample shows fewer than 2,500 distinct CDR3 sequences, 6.5% to 9% of them seen only once. Live CD3+CD8+TCRalphabeta+ cells were sorted into four subsets by PD-1 and/or TIGIT. The germline V gene has CDR1 MGHRA and CDR2 YSYEKL. This CDR3 region has 17 residues. With 1 base clipped from V and 4 bases from J, the junction kept 5 bases outside the gene matches.

The sequenced sample was CD8+ T cells from PBMCs, obtained at baseline or after one month of anti-PD-1 therapy (not recorded which). J is TRBJ2-2 and V is TRBV4-1; 11 bases map to TRBD2. The TCR originated in a human donor with melanoma. The CDR3 sequence: CASSQVDSGGATGELFF. DNA for the CDR3: TGCGCCAGCAGCCAAGTTGATAGCGGGGGGGCCACCGGGGAGCTGTTTTTT.